This T cell receptor (beta chain) was retrieved from a study of CD4 T cells in relation to SARS-CoV-2 and coronaviruses. Study-level information: Convalescent donors were aged about 21 to 72, with median approximately 39 years. The HLA restriction of the shared crossreactive spike epitopes was mapped. Study-wide points: Culture-expanded clones reflect memory recall rather than primary priming during culture.

Generated by immunoSEQ multiplex PCR, the TCRdb table keeps only in-frame clones and is missing some. The table records about 54,000 clones, 92% of them present only once. The CDR3 contains 13 residues. Germline V lookup: CDR1 MNHNY, CDR2 SVGAGI (reference sequence). Trimming at V came to 5 bases and at J to 5 bases, leaving 3 bases not matched to a gene. Naive and memory CD4+ T cells came from enriched cryopreserved PBMCs. Of note for this clone: What it binds is not known.

The sequence derives from an adult with COVID-19. Sequenced material: naive CD4+ T cells from PBMCs. Subset defined: naive CD4+ T cells isolated by negative enrichment. The chain is built from TRBV6-6 and TRBJ1-5; 7 positions match TRBD1. This CDR3 reads CASSADRDQPQHF. DNA of the CDR3: TGTGCCAGCAGTGCAGACAGGGATCAGCCCCAGCATTTT.